These 12 T cell receptor beta chains came from one sample sequenced in a study of blood T cell repertoires in COVID-19. Profiling relied on immunoSEQ multiplex PCR, and the TCRdb table lists in-frame clones only, not all of them. The profile shows about 32,000 clones, about 90% of them singletons. The sample comprised peripheral blood. The receptors were gathered from a man in his sixties or seventies with active or convalescent COVID-19.

The V and J genes are TRBV29-1 and TRBJ1-2, with 7 bases lining up with TRBD1. CDR3 length equals 13 residues. Germline V gene sequence: CDR1 SQVTM, CDR2 ANQGSEA. V gave up 5 bases and J gave up 8 bases; unmatched junction bases: 11. The CDR3 DNA is TGCAGCGTTCCCAGGACAGGACTGGCGGGCTACACCTTC. It yields the protein CSVPRTGLAGYTF. The variable domain in full, completed from reference TRBV29-1 and TRBJ1-2, reads SAVISQKPSRDICQRGTSLTIQCQVDSQVTMMFWYRQQPGQSLTLIATANQGSEATYESGFVIDKFPISRPNLTFSTLTVSNMSPEDSSIYLCSVPRTGLAGYTFGSGTRLTVV.

The chain couples TRBV7-3 to TRBJ1-1, with a tentative D call TRBD1 (5 bases). Germline V gene lookup returns CDR1 SGHTA and CDR2 FQGTGA. V was shortened by 5 bases and J by 2 bases, with 6 bases between the two germline ends. The CDR3 consists of 12 residues. CDR3 DNA: TGTGCCAGCAGCGGACAAAACACTGAAGCTTTCTTT. Translation: CASSGQNTEAFF.

The genes are TRBV29-1 and TRBJ1-5, with D unresolved. This CDR3 region has 15 residues. The V gene's germline CDR1 is SQVTM and CDR2 ANQGSEA. Trimming removed 5 bases from V and 1 base from J, with 15 bases in between. CDR3 bases: TGCAGCGTTCCGACTCGCGGGAGGAGCAATCAGCCCCAGCATTTT. Its translation: CSVPTRGRSNQPQHF. Looking up the rest from reference TRBV29-1 and TRBJ1-5 gives the full variable domain: SAVISQKPSRDICQRGTSLTIQCQVDSQVTMMFWYRQQPGQSLTLIATANQGSEATYESGFVIDKFPISRPNLTFSTLTVSNMSPEDSSIYLCSVPTRGRSNQPQHFGDGTRLSIL.

Only one count was recorded for this clone. The V call is TRBV19, the J call TRBJ1-2; TRBD1 agrees at 9 bases. J gave up 7 bases and V 7 bases, and 10 bases lay outside the gene matches. The CDR3 has 14 amino acids. The germline V gene has CDR1 LNHDA and CDR2 SQIVND (reference sequence). For the CDR3, the DNA is TGTGCCAGTAAGAGCCGGGACAGGGTTTCTGGCTACACCTTC. Residues: CASKSRDRVSGYTF. The full variable domain, with the rest looked up from reference TRBV19 and TRBJ1-2, is DGGITQSPKYLFRKEGQNVTLSCEQNLNHDAMYWYRQDPGQGLRLIYYSQIVNDFQKGDIAEGYSVSREKKESFPLTVTSAQKNPTAFYLCASKSRDRVSGYTFGSGTRLTVV.

The rearrangement joins TRBV20-1 to TRBJ2-3; D possibly corresponds to TRBD1 (5 bases). The V end was cut by 5 bases, the J end by 6 bases, with 9 bases between. The CDR3 consists of 11 residues. From germline, CDR1 is DFQATT and CDR2 SNEGSKA (reference sequence). CDR3 in DNA: TGCAGTGCTCCGAAGGGGGATACGCAGTATTTT. It codes for CSAPKGDTQYF.

J is TRBJ1-1 and V is TRBV29-1; 8 bases align to TRBD1. J lost 13 bases, V lost 0 bases, and 7 bases had no gene match. Germline V CDR1 and CDR2: SQVTM, ANQGSEA. CDR3 length: 12 residues. The DNA for the CDR3 is TGCAGCGTTGAAGAGATTTCAGGGGGCGGTTTCTTT. Amino acids: CSVEEISGGGFF.

V and J are TRBV6-5 and TRBJ1-1, with 7 bases lining up with TRBD1. Germline trimming cut 6 bases from V and 4 bases from J; bases unmatched to any gene: 5. Germline values: CDR1 MNHEY, CDR2 SVGAGI. There are 13 residues in the CDR3. This CDR3 is CASRPQGGTEAFF. The CDR3 DNA is TGTGCCAGCAGACCGCAGGGGGGCACTGAAGCTTTCTTT.

The CDR3 loop is CASSRYPGGPNSPLHF. In DNA form, the CDR3 reads TGTGCCAGCTCACGGTACCCAGGGGGCCCGAATTCACCCCTCCACTTT. V and J are TRBV18 and TRBJ1-6; 8 bases match TRBD1. Trimming at V came to 4 bases and at J to 7 bases, leaving 9 bases not matched to a gene. CDR3 length equals 16 residues. The germline V gene encodes CDR1 KGHSH and CDR2 LQKENI.

This rearrangement joins TRBV7-8 to TRBJ1-1; D call uncertain. CDR1 SGHVS and CDR2 FQNEAQ come from the germline V gene. Trimming took 4 bases from V and 2 from J, leaving 11 bases between them. CDR3 length: 14 amino acids. The CDR3 protein is CASSSREGNTEAFF. The CDR3 nucleotides read TGTGCCAGCAGCTCCCGGGAGGGAAACACTGAAGCTTTCTTT.

V and J are TRBV10-2 and TRBJ1-2; D may be TRBD1 (5 bases). Trimming left V 0 bases short and J 0 bases short, with 8 bases between. CDR3 size: 15 residues. CDR1 and CDR2 (germline): WSHSY, SAAADI. The CDR3 is CASSESRRANYGYTF. In nucleotides, the CDR3 is TGCGCCAGCAGTGAGTCCCGCAGGGCTAACTATGGCTACACCTTC.

V gene TRBV4-3 combines with J gene TRBJ2-5; 8 bases map to TRBD1. Per the germline V gene, CDR1 is LGHNA and CDR2 is YSLEER. The CDR3 covers 16 residues. Trimming cost V 0 bases and J 2 bases; bases outside gene matches: 5. This chain's CDR3 is CASSQEGTGRQETQYF. CDR3 in DNA: TGCGCCAGCAGCCAAGAGGGGACAGGTAGACAAGAGACCCAGTACTTC.

This clone was seen only once. The rearrangement links TRBV7-3 to TRBJ1-1; tentatively, D is TRBD1 (6 bases). CDR3 length: 13 amino acids. The germline V and J ends were trimmed by 4 bases and 4 bases, with 10 bases remaining between them. Germline CDR1 reads SGHTA; CDR2 reads FQGTGA. The CDR3 DNA sequence: TGTGCCAGCAGCTCTTCAGGGGCCACTGAAGCTTTCTTT. Protein sequence: CASSSSGATEAFF. Looking up the rest from reference TRBV7-3 and TRBJ1-1 gives the full variable domain: GAGVSQTPSNKVTEKGKYVELRCDPISGHTALYWYRQSLGQGPEFLIYFQGTGAADDSGLPNDRFFAVRPEGSVSTLKIQRTERGDSAVYLCASSSSGATEAFFGQGTRLTVV.